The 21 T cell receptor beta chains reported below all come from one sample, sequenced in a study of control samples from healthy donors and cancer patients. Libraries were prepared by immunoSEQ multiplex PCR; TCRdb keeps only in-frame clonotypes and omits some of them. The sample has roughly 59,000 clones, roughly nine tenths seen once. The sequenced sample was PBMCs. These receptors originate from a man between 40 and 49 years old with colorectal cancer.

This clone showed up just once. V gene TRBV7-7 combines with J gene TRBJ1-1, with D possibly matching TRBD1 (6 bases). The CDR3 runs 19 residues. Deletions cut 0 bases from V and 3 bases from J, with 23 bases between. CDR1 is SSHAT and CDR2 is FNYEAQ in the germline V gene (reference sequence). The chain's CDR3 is CASSLAQGSLFREDTEAFF. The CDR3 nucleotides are TGTGCCAGCAGCTTAGCGCAGGGGTCATTATTTAGGGAAGACACTGAAGCTTTCTTT.

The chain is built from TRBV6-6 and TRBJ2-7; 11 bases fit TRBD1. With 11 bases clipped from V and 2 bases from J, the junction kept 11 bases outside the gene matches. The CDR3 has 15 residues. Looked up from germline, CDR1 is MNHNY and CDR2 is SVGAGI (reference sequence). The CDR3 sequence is CASKPGQGGPYEQYF. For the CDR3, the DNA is TGTGCCTCCAAACCGGGACAGGGGGGTCCCTACGAGCAGTACTTC.

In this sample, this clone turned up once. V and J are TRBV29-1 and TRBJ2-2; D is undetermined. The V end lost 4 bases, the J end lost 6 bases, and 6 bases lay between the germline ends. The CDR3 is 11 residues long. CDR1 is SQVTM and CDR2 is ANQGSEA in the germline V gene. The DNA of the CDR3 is TGCAGCGTTGTTGGAGCCGGGGAGCTGTTTTTT. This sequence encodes CSVVGAGELFF.

CDR3 sequence (DNA): TGTGCCAGCGACTCAGGACTAGCGGGGGCCCTCATCAACAAAAACATTCAGTACTTC. Amino acids: CASDSGLAGALINKNIQYF. V and J are TRBV2 and TRBJ2-4; TRBD2 matches 13 bases. In germline, CDR1 is SNHLY, CDR2 FYNNEI. The CDR3 consists of 19 residues. The ends lost 8 bases at V and 3 bases at J; junction bases unmatched: 16.

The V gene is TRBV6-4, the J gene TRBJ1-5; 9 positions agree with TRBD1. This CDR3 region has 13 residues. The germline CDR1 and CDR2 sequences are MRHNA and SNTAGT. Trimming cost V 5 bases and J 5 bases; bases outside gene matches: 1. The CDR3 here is CASSRDRDQPQHF. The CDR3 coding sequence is TGTGCCAGCAGTAGGGACAGGGATCAGCCCCAGCATTTT.

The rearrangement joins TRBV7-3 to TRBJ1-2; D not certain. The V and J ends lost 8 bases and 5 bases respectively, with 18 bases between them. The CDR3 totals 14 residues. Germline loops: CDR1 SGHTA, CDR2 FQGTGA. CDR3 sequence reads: CASGPPISGYGYTF. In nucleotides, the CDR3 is TGTGCCAGCGGCCCCCCGATCTCGGGGTATGGCTACACCTTC.

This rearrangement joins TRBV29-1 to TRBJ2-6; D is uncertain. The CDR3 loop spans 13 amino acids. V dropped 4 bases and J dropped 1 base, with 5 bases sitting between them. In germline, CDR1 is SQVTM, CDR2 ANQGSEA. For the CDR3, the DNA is TGCAGCGTTGTGTGGTCTGGGGCCAACGTCCTGACTTTC. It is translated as CSVVWSGANVLTF.

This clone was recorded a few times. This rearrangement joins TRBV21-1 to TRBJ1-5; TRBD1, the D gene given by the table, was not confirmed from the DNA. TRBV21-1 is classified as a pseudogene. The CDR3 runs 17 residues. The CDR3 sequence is CASSKGRDREKNQPQHF. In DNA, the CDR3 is TGTGCCAGCAGCAAAGGGAGGGACAGGGAAAAGAATCAGCCCCAGCATTTT.

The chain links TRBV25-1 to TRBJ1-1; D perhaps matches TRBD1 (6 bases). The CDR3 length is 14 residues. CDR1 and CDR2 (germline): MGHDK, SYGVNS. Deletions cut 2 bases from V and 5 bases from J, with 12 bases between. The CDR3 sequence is CASSETGPRTEAFF. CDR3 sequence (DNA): TGTGCCAGCAGTGAAACAGGGCCAAGGACTGAAGCTTTCTTT. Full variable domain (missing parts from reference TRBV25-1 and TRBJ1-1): EADIYQTPRYLVIGTGKKITLECSQTMGHDKMYWYQQDPGMELHLIHYSYGVNSTEKGDLSSESTVSRIRTEHFPLTLESARPSHTSQYLCASSETGPRTEAFFGQGTRLTVV.

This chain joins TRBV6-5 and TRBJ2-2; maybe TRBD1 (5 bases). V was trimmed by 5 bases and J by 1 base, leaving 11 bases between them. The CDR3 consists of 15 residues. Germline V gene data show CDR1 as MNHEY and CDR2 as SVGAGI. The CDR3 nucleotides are TGTGCCAGCAGTCGGTATCAGGGGAACACCGGGGAGCTGTTTTTT. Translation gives CASSRYQGNTGELFF.

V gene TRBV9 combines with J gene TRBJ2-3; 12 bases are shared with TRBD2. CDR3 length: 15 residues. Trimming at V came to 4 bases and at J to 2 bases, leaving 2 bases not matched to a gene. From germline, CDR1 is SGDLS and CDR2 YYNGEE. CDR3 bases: TGTGCCAGCAGCTCTAGCGGGGGGGACACAGATACGCAGTATTTT. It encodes CASSSSGGDTDTQYF. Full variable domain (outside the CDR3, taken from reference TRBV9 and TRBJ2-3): DSGVTQTPKHLITATGQRVTLRCSPRSGDLSVYWYQQSLDQGLQFLIQYYNGEERAKGNILERFSAQQFPDLHSELNLSSLELGDSALYFCASSSSGGDTDTQYFGPGTRLTVL.

The chain's CDR3 is CATSRTGTGYEQYF. The CDR3 DNA reads TGTGCCACCAGCAGGACAGGGACGGGCTACGAGCAGTACTTC. The rearrangement links TRBV15 to TRBJ2-7; 7 nucleotides align to TRBD1. V trimming: 3 bases; J trimming: 3 bases; junction bases outside the gene matches: 5. The CDR3 runs 14 residues. Germline CDR1 reads LNHNV; CDR2 reads YYDKDF (reference sequence).

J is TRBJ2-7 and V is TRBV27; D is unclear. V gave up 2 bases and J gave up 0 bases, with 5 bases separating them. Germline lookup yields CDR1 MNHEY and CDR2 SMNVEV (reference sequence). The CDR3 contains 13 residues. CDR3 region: CASSLSNSYEQYF. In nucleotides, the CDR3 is TGTGCCAGCAGTTTAAGTAACTCCTACGAGCAGTACTTC.

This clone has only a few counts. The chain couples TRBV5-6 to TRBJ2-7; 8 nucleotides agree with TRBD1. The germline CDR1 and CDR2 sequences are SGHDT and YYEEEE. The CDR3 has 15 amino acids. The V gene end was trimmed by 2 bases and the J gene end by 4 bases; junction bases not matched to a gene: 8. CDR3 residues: CASSFGIRGRYEQYF. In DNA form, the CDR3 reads TGTGCCAGCAGCTTCGGGATCAGGGGGCGGTACGAGCAGTACTTC.

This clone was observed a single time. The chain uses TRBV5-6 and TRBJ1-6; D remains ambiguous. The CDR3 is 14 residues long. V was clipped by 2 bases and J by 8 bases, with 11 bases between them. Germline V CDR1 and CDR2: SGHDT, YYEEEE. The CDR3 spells CASSFGRRDSPLHF. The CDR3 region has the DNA TGTGCCAGCAGCTTTGGCCGAAGGGATTCACCCCTCCACTTT.

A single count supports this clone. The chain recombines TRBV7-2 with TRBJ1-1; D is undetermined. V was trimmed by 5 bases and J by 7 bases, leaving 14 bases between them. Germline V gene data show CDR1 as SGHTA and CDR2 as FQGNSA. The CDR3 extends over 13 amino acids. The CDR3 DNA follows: TGTGCCAGCAGCAACGTGGTAGGCAGTGAAGCTTTCTTT. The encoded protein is CASSNVVGSEAFF. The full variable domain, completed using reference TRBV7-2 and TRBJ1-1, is GAGVSQSPSNKVTEKGKDVELRCDPISGHTALYWYRQSLGQGLEFLIYFQGNSAPDKSGLPSDRFSAERTGGSVSTLTIQRTQQEDSAVYLCASSNVVGSEAFFGQGTRLTVV.

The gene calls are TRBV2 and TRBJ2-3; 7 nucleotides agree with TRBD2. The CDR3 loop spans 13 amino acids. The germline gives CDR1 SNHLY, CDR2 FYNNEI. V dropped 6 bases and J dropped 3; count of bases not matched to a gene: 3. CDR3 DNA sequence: TGTGCCAGCAGCGGACTAGAGACAGATACGCAGTATTTT. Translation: CASSGLETDTQYF.

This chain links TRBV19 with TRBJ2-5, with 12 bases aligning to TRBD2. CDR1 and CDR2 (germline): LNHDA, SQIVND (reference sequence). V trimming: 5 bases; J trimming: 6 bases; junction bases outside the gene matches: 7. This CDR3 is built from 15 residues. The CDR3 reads CASSLLAGGPKTQYF. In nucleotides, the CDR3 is TGTGCCAGTAGTCTGCTAGCGGGGGGGCCGAAGACCCAGTACTTC.

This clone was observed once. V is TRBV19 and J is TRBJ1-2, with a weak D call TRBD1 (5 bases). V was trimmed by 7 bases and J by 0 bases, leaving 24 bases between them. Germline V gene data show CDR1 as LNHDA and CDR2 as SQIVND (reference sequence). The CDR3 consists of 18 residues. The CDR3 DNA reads TGTGCCAGTATCCCCCGTTTACTCCAGGGACCTACTAACTATGGCTACACCTTC. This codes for CASIPRLLQGPTNYGYTF.

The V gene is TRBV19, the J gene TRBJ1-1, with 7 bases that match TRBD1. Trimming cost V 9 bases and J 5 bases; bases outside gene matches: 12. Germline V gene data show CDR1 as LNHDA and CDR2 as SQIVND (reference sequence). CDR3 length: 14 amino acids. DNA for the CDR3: TGTGCCAGCAGGAAGGAGGGGGCGCCGACTGAAGCTTTCTTT. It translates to CASRKEGAPTEAFF.

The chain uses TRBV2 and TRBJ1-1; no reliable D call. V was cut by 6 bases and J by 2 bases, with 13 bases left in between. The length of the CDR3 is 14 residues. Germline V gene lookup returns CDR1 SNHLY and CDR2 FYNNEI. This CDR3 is CASSEFGRNTEAFF. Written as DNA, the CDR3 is TGTGCCAGCAGCGAATTTGGCCGTAACACTGAAGCTTTCTTT.